This T cell receptor beta chain originates from a study of cytomegalovirus exposure and HLA in healthy donors. Study outcomes and limitations: Cytomegalovirus status, reportedly, was diagnosed with high specificity and sensitivity by the classifier.

The CDR3 contains 15 residues. Germline assignment: CDR1 SGHTA and CDR2 FQGTGA. V gave up 5 bases and J gave up 7 bases; unmatched junction bases: 5. Repertoires were generated with immunoSEQ multiplex PCR, while TCRdb's copy carries only in-frame clones and drops some. The table includes about 280,000 clones, approximately 87% detected once. Concerning this clone: Antigen unknown.

This sequence originates from a young woman in good health and CMV-seronegative. Sequencing input: PBMCs. The chain carries TRBV7-3 and TRBJ2-1; 13 nucleotides match TRBD2. CDR3 protein: CASSLGLAGTNEQFF. Here the CDR3 DNA reads TGTGCCAGCAGCCTGGGACTAGCGGGAACAAATGAGCAGTTCTTC. Full variable domain (remainder filled in from reference TRBV7-3 and TRBJ2-1): GAGVSQTPSNKVTEKGKYVELRCDPISGHTALYWYRQSLGQGPEFLIYFQGTGAADDSGLPNDRFFAVRPEGSVSTLKIQRTERGDSAVYLCASSLGLAGTNEQFFGPGTRLTVL.